The next 23 T cell receptor beta chains were all read from a single sample in a study of cytomegalovirus exposure and HLA in healthy donors. The primer mix had 60 Vbeta and 13 Jbeta primers. Here immunoSEQ multiplex PCR was the method, and the copy in TCRdb shows in-frame clones only, minus some. The sample consists of 180,000 or so clones, around 62% of them appearing once. Sequenced input: PBMCs. The receptors come from a man between 35 and 55 years old in good health and CMV-seronegative.

The chain employs TRBV4-1 and TRBJ2-7; the match to TRBD2 covers 11 bases. This CDR3 is built from 16 residues. CDR1 and CDR2 from the germline V gene are MGHRA and YSYEKL. The V gene end was trimmed by 1 base and the J gene end by 1 base; junction bases not matched to a gene: 3. CDR3 DNA sequence: TGCGCCAGCAGCCAAGGACTAGCGGGGACTTCCTACGAGCAGTACTTC. Translated, it gives CASSQGLAGTSYEQYF.

The rearrangement joins TRBV18 to TRBJ2-1; 13 nucleotides align to TRBD2. Unmatched junction bases numbered 11, after V lost 4 bases and J lost 8 bases. The CDR3 has 17 amino acids. Germline assignment: CDR1 KGHSH and CDR2 LQKENI. The CDR3, as DNA: TGTGCCAGCTCACTAGACGGGGGACTAGCGGGATTACATGAGCAGTTCTTC. Translated: CASSLDGGLAGLHEQFF.

The chain is built from TRBV2 and TRBJ1-5; D is unresolved. This CDR3 region has 15 residues. The V end lost 5 bases, the J end lost 7 bases, and 18 bases lay between the germline ends. From germline, CDR1 is SNHLY and CDR2 FYNNEI. This chain's CDR3 is CASSSDGVSNQPQHF. CDR3 in DNA: TGTGCCAGCAGTTCCGACGGGGTGTCGAACCAGCCCCAGCATTTT.

The rearrangement joins TRBV21-1 to TRBJ1-2; the table's D call, TRBD1, has no DNA check behind it. TRBV21-1 corresponds to a pseudogene. The CDR3 is made up of 12 amino acids. In DNA, the CDR3 is TGTGCCAGCAGCGCCGACACCCATGGCTACACCTTC. Protein: CASSADTHGYTF.

This chain links TRBV5-4 with TRBJ2-7; 7 nucleotides line up with TRBD1. Trimming removed 0 bases from V and 2 bases from J; junction bases left unmatched: 5. The germline gives CDR1 SGHNT, CDR2 YYREEE (reference sequence). This CDR3 spans 15 amino acids. CDR3 region: CASSLGPGQPYEQYF. CDR3 DNA sequence: TGTGCCAGCAGCTTGGGTCCGGGACAGCCCTACGAGCAGTACTTC. The full variable domain, in which reference TRBV5-4 and TRBJ2-7 provide the parts outside the CDR3, is ETGVTQSPTHLIKTRGQQVTLRCSSQSGHNTVSWYQQALGQGPQFIFQYYREEENGRGNFPPRFSGLQFPNYSSELNVNALELDDSALYLCASSLGPGQPYEQYFGPGTRLTVT.

This sequence joins TRBV19 and TRBJ2-1; TRBD2 agrees at 15 bases. CDR1 is LNHDA, CDR2 SQIVND, per germline (reference sequence). After removal of 7 bases from V and 5 bases from J, the junction contained 18 bases not matched to a gene. This CDR3 spans 20 amino acids. CDR3: CASTPPRGLAGGLYNNEQFF. CDR3 DNA: TGTGCCAGTACTCCTCCGCGGGGACTAGCGGGAGGACTCTACAACAATGAGCAGTTCTTC.

V usage is TRBV5-1 and J usage is TRBJ2-7; 10 bases are shared with TRBD2. From germline, CDR1 is SGHRS and CDR2 YFSETQ. The CDR3 totals 16 residues. V dropped 4 bases and J dropped 1; count of bases not matched to a gene: 8. This CDR3 is CASSLPLAGGSYEQYF. The CDR3 nucleotides read TGCGCCAGCAGCCTCCCTTTAGCGGGGGGTTCCTACGAGCAGTACTTC.

The chain combines TRBV27 with TRBJ1-3; 11 bases fit TRBD1. The CDR3 length is 17 residues. Germline CDR1 MNHEY, CDR2 SMNVEV (reference sequence). The J segment lost 0 bases and the V segment lost 5 bases, leaving 6 bases of the junction unmatched. The CDR3 protein is CASSRSGTGGSGNTIYF. The CDR3 nucleotides are TGTGCCAGCAGTCGATCGGGGACAGGGGGCTCTGGAAACACCATATATTTT.

This clone appeared a single time. V is TRBV4-1 and J is TRBJ2-1; D unresolved. The CDR3 has 18 amino acids. Trimming took off 2 bases at V and 3 bases at J, with 20 bases between the two ends. The germline V gene has CDR1 MGHRA and CDR2 YSYEKL. CDR3 sequence: CASSQIVQVRSVYNEQFF. CDR3 in DNA: TGCGCCAGCAGCCAAATTGTTCAGGTCAGGTCGGTCTACAATGAGCAGTTCTTC.

The chain combines TRBV30 with TRBJ1-5; 7 positions match TRBD1. Germline-derived CDR1 and CDR2 are GTSNPN and SVGIG (reference sequence). CDR3 length: 15 amino acids. With V trimmed by 2 bases and J by 2 bases, 6 bases remained unmatched. CDR3 bases: TGTGCCTGGAGTCCCGGAGGGGGCGGCAATCAGCCCCAGCATTTT. As protein: CAWSPGGGGNQPQHF.

The CDR3 nucleotides read TGTGCCAGTAGCCCCGGACAATCCACAGATACGCAGTATTTT. It translates to CASSPGQSTDTQYF. The chain carries TRBV19 and TRBJ2-3; TRBD1 is a possible D gene (5 bases). Between the trimmed V and J ends, which lost 6 bases and 2 bases, there was a span of 12 bases. Germline CDR1 LNHDA, CDR2 SQIVND (reference sequence). CDR3 length equals 14 residues.

V gene TRBV4-2 combines with J gene TRBJ2-1; 16 bases align to TRBD2. Germline V gene data show CDR1 as LGHNA and CDR2 as YNFKEQ. V gave up 4 bases and J gave up 8 bases; unmatched junction bases: 14. The CDR3 spans 19 residues. CDR3 loop: CASSPVGTSGGAPIYEQFF. The CDR3 bases are TGTGCCAGCAGCCCTGTAGGGACTAGCGGGGGGGCCCCAATCTATGAGCAGTTCTTC.

This rearrangement joins TRBV7-2 to TRBJ2-2; 14 bases map to TRBD2. The CDR3 runs 19 residues. With 4 bases clipped from V and 3 bases from J, the junction kept 10 bases outside the gene matches. CDR1 SGHTA and CDR2 FQGNSA come from the germline V gene. The DNA of the CDR3 is TGTGCCAGCAGCTCTCGACTAGCGGGGGGGCCGTTGGACACCGGGGAGCTGTTTTTT. Amino acid sequence: CASSSRLAGGPLDTGELFF.

This clone occurred a few times. The V call is TRBV11-2, the J call TRBJ2-5; D is uncertain. Germline-derived CDR1 and CDR2 are SGHAT and FQNNGV. V lost 6 bases, J lost 2 bases, and 4 bases lay in between. The CDR3 has 11 amino acids. The CDR3 reads CASSSQETQYF. CDR3 DNA sequence: TGTGCCAGCAGTTCACAAGAGACCCAGTACTTC.

The count of this clone is one. The chain joins TRBV30 to TRBJ1-6; weak D call: TRBD1 (5 bases). V dropped 3 bases and J dropped 5 bases, with 14 bases sitting between them. Germline loops: CDR1 GTSNPN, CDR2 SVGIG (reference sequence). The CDR3 runs to 15 residues. CDR3 loop: CAWRVRDYDNSPLHF. CDR3 bases: TGTGCCTGGAGGGTCCGGGACTACGATAATTCACCCCTCCACTTT.

The chain employs TRBV19 and TRBJ2-5; 12 bases are a match to TRBD1. The V gene's germline CDR1 is LNHDA and CDR2 SQIVND (reference sequence). The CDR3 consists of 15 residues. The trim removed 6 bases at V and 5 bases at J, leaving 7 bases unmatched. DNA of the CDR3: TGTGCCAGTAGCCGGGGGACAGGGGGCTGGGAGACCCAGTACTTC. Its protein product is CASSRGTGGWETQYF.

This clone appeared a few times. The junction differs from germline at one of its ends, possibly a read error. As DNA, the CDR3 is TGTTCCAGCAGCGCGACAGGGACTGAAGCTTTCTTT. Amino acids: CSSSATGTEAFF. The chain joins TRBV7-9 to TRBJ1-1; 7 bases agree with TRBD1. This CDR3 is 12 amino acids long. Germline-derived CDR1 and CDR2 are SEHNR and FQNEAQ (reference sequence).

The rearrangement links TRBV10-3 to TRBJ2-5; TRBD2 matches 13 bases. Losses at the gene ends were 2 bases for V and 5 bases for J; bases not matched to a gene: 8. Germline CDR1 ENHRY, CDR2 SYGVKD. The CDR3 is made up of 17 amino acids. CDR3: CAISERPGTSGAETQYF. The CDR3 DNA reads as TGTGCCATCAGTGAGAGACCCGGGACTAGCGGGGCTGAGACCCAGTACTTC.

The chain carries TRBV5-4 and TRBJ2-4; 9 bases fit TRBD1. The germline CDR1 and CDR2 sequences are SGHNT and YYREEE (reference sequence). V shed 0 bases and J 4 bases; nucleotides not matched to a gene: 2. The CDR3 extends over 15 amino acids. DNA of the CDR3: TGTGCCAGCAGCTTGGGGGACAGGGAAAAAAACATTCAGTACTTC. Translation: CASSLGDREKNIQYF.

This clone was picked up a small number of times. This rearrangement joins TRBV7-3 to TRBJ2-2, with TRBD1 as a possible D gene (5 bases). Per germline, CDR1 SGHTA and CDR2 FQGTGA. The CDR3 runs 16 residues. V gave up 0 bases and J gave up 6 bases, with 14 bases separating them. Here the CDR3 reads CASSLTLPGLAGELFF. In DNA, the CDR3 is TGTGCCAGCAGCTTAACGTTGCCAGGGTTGGCCGGGGAGCTGTTTTTT. Drawing the rest from reference TRBV7-3 and TRBJ2-2, the complete variable domain is GAGVSQTPSNKVTEKGKYVELRCDPISGHTALYWYRQSLGQGPEFLIYFQGTGAADDSGLPNDRFFAVRPEGSVSTLKIQRTERGDSAVYLCASSLTLPGLAGELFFGEGSRLTVL.

J is TRBJ2-7 and V is TRBV7-9; 7 nucleotides match TRBD1. Germline trimming cut 5 bases from V and 0 bases from J; bases unmatched to any gene: 7. The CDR3 is 15 residues long. The germline gives CDR1 SEHNR, CDR2 FQNEAQ (reference sequence). CDR3 loop: CASSLDRAASYEQYF. The CDR3 coding sequence is TGTGCCAGCAGCCTCGACAGGGCTGCCTCCTACGAGCAGTACTTC.

This chain joins TRBV15 and TRBJ2-4; D remains unclear. With 0 bases removed from V and 3 bases from J, the gap between germline ends came to 9 bases. CDR1 and CDR2 from the germline V gene are LNHNV and YYDKDF (reference sequence). The CDR3 totals 15 residues. Written as DNA, the CDR3 is TGTGCCACCAGCAGAGAGGCCGGGTACAAAAACATTCAGTACTTC. Amino acids: CATSREAGYKNIQYF.

The gene calls are TRBV15 and TRBJ2-3; TRBD1 is a possible D gene (6 bases). Germline values: CDR1 LNHNV, CDR2 YYDKDF (reference sequence). The CDR3 contains 15 residues. V was pared by 0 bases and J by 2 bases, with 9 bases between. Here the CDR3 DNA reads TGTGCCACCAGCAGAGACGGACAGAACACAGATACGCAGTATTTT. It codes for CATSRDGQNTDTQYF.